The sequence of this TCR beta chain was determined in a study of identical twins' blood T cells. Donors were six healthy women in three monozygous twin pairs. TCR cDNA libraries were made from RNA using a previously described, modified protocol. Each TCR cDNA library carried sample-specific barcodes on both ends. From the 5' RACE reads, TCRdb called clonotypes with MiXCR, one entry per CDR3 protein. The sample includes 350,000 to 400,000 distinct CDR3 sequences, roughly 28% of them seen just once. Findings of the study overall: Shared CDR3 clonotype counts tracked mainly the product of cloneset sizes.

Germline loops: CDR1 DFQATT, CDR2 SNEGSKA (reference sequence). The CDR3 is made up of 11 amino acids. Trimming took off 6 bases at V and 1 base at J, with 5 bases between the two ends. Remarks on this clonotype: Its specificity is unknown.

The TCR sequence derives from a woman aged 18-50 years in good health. The chain has TRBV20-1 and TRBJ2-3; D is uncertain. The sequenced sample was PBMCs. The CDR3 DNA reads as TGCAGTGCCGCGGGCACAGATACGCAGTATTTT. Protein sequence: CSAAGTDTQYF.